Each of the 28 T cell receptor beta chains below was sequenced from the same sample in a study of T cell responses to AZD1222 COVID-19 vaccine. The table came from immunoSEQ multiplex PCR; TCRdb's copy has only in-frame clones and leaves some out. The sample consists of about 150,000 clones, 93% of them appearing once. The source was peripheral blood, collected on day 0 of AZD1222 vaccination. These receptors all come from an adult in good health.

This rearrangement joins TRBV11-2 to TRBJ1-4; 7 bases align to TRBD1. The germline CDR1 and CDR2 sequences are SGHAT and FQNNGV. Trimming cost V 4 bases and J 0 bases; bases outside gene matches: 8. The CDR3 extends over 17 amino acids. The DNA of the CDR3 is TGTGCCAGCAGCTACCCAAGACAGGGCGCAACTAATGAAAAACTGTTTTTT. Its translation: CASSYPRQGATNEKLFF.

This clone was found once. The V call is TRBV3-1 (or the pseudogene TRBV3-2), the J call TRBJ2-7; D unresolved. The length of the CDR3 is 13 residues. CDR1 is LGHDT, CDR2 YNNKEL, per germline (reference sequence). The V gene lost 2 bases and the J gene lost 2 bases, with 7 bases spanning the gap. Here the CDR3 reads CASSQSATYEQYF. The CDR3 DNA reads as TGTGCCAGCAGCCAAAGCGCGACCTACGAGCAGTACTTC.

The chain carries TRBV7-3 and TRBJ2-6, with TRBD2 identical over 7 bases. Looked up from germline, CDR1 is SGHTA and CDR2 is FQGTGA. CDR3 length equals 18 residues. The ends lost 0 bases at V and 2 bases at J; junction bases unmatched: 7. CDR3 bases: TGTGCCAGCAGCTTAACAAGCGGGGCAGCGGCTGGGGCCAACGTCCTGACTTTC. This gives the protein CASSLTSGAAAGANVLTF. Together with reference TRBV7-3 and TRBJ2-6, the CDR3 gives the full variable domain: GAGVSQTPSNKVTEKGKYVELRCDPISGHTALYWYRQSLGQGPEFLIYFQGTGAADDSGLPNDRFFAVRPEGSVSTLKIQRTERGDSAVYLCASSLTSGAAAGANVLTFGAGSRLTVL.

The gene calls are TRBV29-1 and TRBJ2-3; D not certain. CDR1 and CDR2 from the germline V gene are SQVTM and ANQGSEA. The ends were cut back, 3 bases at V and 2 bases at J, with 9 bases in the middle. The CDR3 has 13 amino acids. The CDR3 bases are TGCAGCGTTGACCGGCAGTTCACAGATACGCAGTATTTT. Protein: CSVDRQFTDTQYF.

The chain joins TRBV14 to TRBJ1-1; TRBD1 matches 7 bases. This CDR3 contains 14 residues. CDR1 and CDR2 from the germline V gene are SGHDN and FVKESK. Trimming took 4 bases from V and 5 from J; bases not matched to a gene: 7. CDR3 sequence: CASSRLQGTTEAFF. CDR3 in DNA: TGTGCCAGCAGCCGCCTACAGGGGACAACTGAAGCTTTCTTT.

The chain combines TRBV9 with TRBJ2-1; 7 bases are a match to TRBD1. The CDR3 has 13 amino acids. J lost 15 bases, V lost 2 bases, and 11 bases had no gene match. Germline V CDR1 and CDR2: SGDLS, YYNGEE. This chain's CDR3 is CASSVVPGDSMFF. The CDR3 coding sequence is TGTGCCAGCAGCGTGGTCCCTGGGGACAGCATGTTCTTC.

The J gene is TRBJ2-1, the V gene TRBV2, with D maybe TRBD2 (5 bases). V was clipped by 6 bases and J by 0 bases, with 15 bases between them. This CDR3 is 16 amino acids long. The V gene's germline CDR1 is SNHLY and CDR2 FYNNEI. In DNA form, the CDR3 reads TGTGCCAGCAGGAAGAGGGTACAGAGCTCCTACAATGAGCAGTTCTTC. This gives the protein CASRKRVQSSYNEQFF.

The CDR3 sequence: CAWNKGTSGMNEQFF. DNA of the CDR3: TGTGCCTGGAACAAAGGGACTAGCGGGATGAATGAGCAGTTCTTC. This rearrangement joins TRBV30 to TRBJ2-1, with TRBD2 matching over 13 bases. The trim removed 4 bases at V and 7 bases at J, leaving 7 bases unmatched. In germline, CDR1 is GTSNPN, CDR2 SVGIG (reference sequence). The CDR3 is 15 residues long.

This chain joins TRBV12-3 or TRBV12-4 and TRBJ1-5; D is ambiguous. V lost 1 base and J lost 8, with 6 bases in between. CDR3 length: 12 amino acids. This CDR3 is CASSLGVEPQHF. In nucleotides, the CDR3 is TGTGCCAGCAGTTTAGGAGTAGAGCCCCAGCATTTT.

J is TRBJ2-5 and V is TRBV5-6; TRBD2 might be the D (6 bases). Germline lookup yields CDR1 SGHDT and CDR2 YYEEEE. CDR3 length equals 14 residues. Trimming took 0 bases from V and 4 from J, leaving 10 bases between them. This CDR3 reads CASSLDPGVETQYF. DNA of the CDR3: TGTGCCAGCAGCTTGGATCCGGGGGTAGAGACCCAGTACTTC.

The chain recombines TRBV5-6 with TRBJ1-5, with 8 bases matching TRBD1. V lost 3 bases to trimming and J lost 6 bases; unmatched junction nucleotides: 8. Germline V gives CDR1 SGHDT, CDR2 YYEEEE. The CDR3 covers 15 residues. The CDR3 region has the DNA TGTGCCAGCAGCTCGAGCAGGGGGCGCGGTCAGCCCCAGCATTTT. It encodes CASSSSRGRGQPQHF.

V and J are TRBV30 and TRBJ2-1; TRBD2 matches 10 bases. This CDR3 region has 13 residues. CDR1 is GTSNPN, CDR2 SVGIG, per germline (reference sequence). V dropped 8 bases and J dropped 0; count of bases not matched to a gene: 1. In DNA, the CDR3 is TGTGCCCGGACTAGCGGCTCCTACAATGAGCAGTTCTTC. Its translation is CARTSGSYNEQFF.

V gene TRBV5-1 combines with J gene TRBJ1-4, with D unclear. Germline CDR1 is SGHRS and CDR2 is YFSETQ. The V end was cut by 0 bases, the J end by 4 bases, with 16 bases between. There are 17 residues in the CDR3. The CDR3 spells CASSLEGSRSFNEKLFF. CDR3 nucleotide sequence: TGCGCCAGCAGCTTGGAAGGATCCCGTTCCTTTAATGAAAAACTGTTTTTT.

V and J are TRBV29-1 and TRBJ1-1; D call uncertain. Germline CDR1 reads SQVTM; CDR2 reads ANQGSEA. There are 11 residues in the CDR3. Trimming removed 7 bases at V and 7 bases at J, with 13 bases between. The CDR3 DNA reads as TGCAGCGCCGCCGACGGTCATGAAGCTTTCTTT. Translating it yields CSAADGHEAFF.

The rearrangement joins TRBV19 to TRBJ2-3; 8 bases fit TRBD1. The germline V gene encodes CDR1 LNHDA and CDR2 SQIVND (reference sequence). V was pared by 5 bases and J by 3 bases, with 4 bases of the junction left unmatched. This CDR3 has 14 residues. The CDR3 DNA is TGTGCCAGTAGTTTCACAGGGGGTACAGATACGCAGTATTTT. The encoded protein is CASSFTGGTDTQYF.

The genes are TRBV6-5 and TRBJ2-1; 7 nucleotides match TRBD1. The CDR3 sequence is 14 residues long. V gave up 6 bases and J gave up 4 bases; unmatched junction bases: 6. Germline-derived CDR1 and CDR2 are MNHEY and SVGAGI. CDR3 in amino acids: CASSPGTEYNEQFF. The DNA for the CDR3 is TGTGCCAGCAGCCCCGGGACAGAGTACAATGAGCAGTTCTTC.

The rearrangement links TRBV19 to TRBJ1-2, with TRBD1 matching over 11 bases. Germline V gives CDR1 LNHDA, CDR2 SQIVND (reference sequence). The CDR3 runs 15 residues. The V gene end was trimmed by 1 base and the J gene end by 7 bases; junction bases not matched to a gene: 5. CDR3: CASSIGRTGGSGYTF. The CDR3 DNA sequence: TGTGCCAGTAGTATAGGCCGGACAGGGGGCTCTGGCTACACCTTC.

This sequence joins TRBV10-1 and TRBJ1-6; a weak D match, TRBD1 (6 bases). The CDR3 length is 13 residues. Trimming took off 3 bases at V and 10 bases at J, with 10 bases between the two ends. CDR1 WNHNN and CDR2 SYGVQD come from the germline V gene (reference sequence). The CDR3 spells CASSDQGYSPLHF. CDR3 coding DNA: TGCGCCAGCAGTGATCAGGGGTACTCACCCCTCCACTTT.

In this sample, this clone turned up once. V and J are TRBV10-2 and TRBJ2-1, with D perhaps given as TRBD1 or TRBD2 (5 bases each). Deletions cut 5 bases from V and 4 bases from J, with 12 bases between. Germline CDR1 and CDR2: WSHSY and SAAADI. This CDR3 is 14 amino acids long. In DNA, the CDR3 is TGCGCCAGCAGTCCGGGACCGCGATACAATGAGCAGTTCTTC. Its translation is CASSPGPRYNEQFF.

The chain recombines TRBV19 with TRBJ2-1; 7 bases agree with TRBD2. The germline gives CDR1 LNHDA, CDR2 SQIVND (reference sequence). Trimming cost V 5 bases and J 5 bases; bases outside gene matches: 24. This CDR3 has 20 residues. The CDR3 spells CASSYFGLSITAGDNNEQFF. The CDR3 coding sequence is TGTGCCAGTAGTTATTTTGGGCTGAGCATTACGGCGGGAGACAACAATGAGCAGTTCTTC.

This chain links TRBV9 with TRBJ2-1; 10 bases match TRBD2. J was trimmed by 9 bases and V by 4 bases; bases with no gene match: 10. The CDR3 has 15 amino acids. Germline V gene data show CDR1 as SGDLS and CDR2 as YYNGEE. CDR3: CASSPGTSEGGEQFF. The CDR3, as DNA: TGTGCCAGCAGCCCCGGGACTAGCGAGGGGGGTGAGCAGTTCTTC.

This chain connects TRBV27 to TRBJ2-1, with TRBD2 identical over 7 bases. This CDR3 is 17 amino acids long. Germline V CDR1 and CDR2: MNHEY, SMNVEV (reference sequence). With V trimmed by 2 bases and J by 0 bases, 7 bases remained unmatched. In DNA, the CDR3 is TGTGCCAGCAGTTTACGGGCTAGCGGCAACTCCTACAATGAGCAGTTCTTC. Its translation: CASSLRASGNSYNEQFF.

The V gene is TRBV21-1, the J gene TRBJ1-5; the D call in the table, TRBD1, was not verified against the DNA. TRBV21-1 represents a pseudogene. This CDR3 is 14 amino acids long. The CDR3 region has the DNA TGTGCCAGCCCGGACAGGAGCCTCAATCAGCCCCAGCATTTT. Its translation: CASPDRSLNQPQHF.

The genes are TRBV29-1 and TRBJ1-2, with no clear D. This CDR3 spans 12 amino acids. CDR1 is SQVTM, CDR2 ANQGSEA, per germline. V lost 5 bases, J lost 5 bases, and 12 bases lay in between. CDR3 nucleotides: TGCAGCGTTAGAGGCAGAGTATATGGCTACACCTTC. It translates to CSVRGRVYGYTF.

The chain has TRBV5-6 and TRBJ1-2, with unresolved D. Germline CDR1 is SGHDT and CDR2 is YYEEEE. V lost 0 bases to trimming and J lost 0 bases, with 6 bases between them. The CDR3 has 14 amino acids. The CDR3 reads CASSLVLANYGYTF. CDR3 in DNA: TGTGCCAGCAGCTTGGTGCTGGCTAACTATGGCTACACCTTC.

The rearrangement joins TRBV9 to TRBJ2-2, with 7 bases that match TRBD2. CDR1 is SGDLS, CDR2 YYNGEE, per germline. CDR3 size: 14 residues. Trimming took 2 bases from V and 4 from J; bases not matched to a gene: 2. CDR3 sequence reads: CASSVTGGTGELFF. DNA for the CDR3: TGTGCCAGCAGCGTTACGGGGGGCACCGGGGAGCTGTTTTTT.

The chain carries TRBV2 and TRBJ1-5, with a tentative D call TRBD1 (5 bases). The CDR3 covers 13 residues. Deletions cut 7 bases from V and 2 bases from J, with 9 bases between. Germline V gene sequence: CDR1 SNHLY, CDR2 FYNNEI. This CDR3 reads CASNRGRNQPQHF. The CDR3 bases are TGTGCCAGCAACCGGGGACGCAATCAGCCCCAGCATTTT. The entire variable domain, with the rest obtained from reference TRBV2 and TRBJ1-5, is as follows: EPEVTQTPSHQVTQMGQEVILRCVPISNHLYFYWYRQILGQKVEFLVSFYNNEISEKSEIFDDQFSVERPDGSNFTLKIRSTKLEDSAMYFCASNRGRNQPQHFGDGTRLSIL.

The CDR3 reads CSVEFDRDDEQFF. CDR3 coding DNA: TGCAGCGTTGAATTTGACAGGGACGATGAGCAGTTCTTC. This sequence joins TRBV29-1 and TRBJ2-1; 7 positions match TRBD1. The CDR3 contains 13 residues. In germline, CDR1 is SQVTM, CDR2 ANQGSEA. V shed 2 bases, J shed 8 bases, and the junction held 6 bases outside the gene matches.